This record concerns one T cell receptor (beta chain) sequence. The antigen remains unidentified. A junction end diverges from the germline sequence, so it may reflect a read error. These data come from a study of metastatic and nonmetastatic thyroid tumors. Study-wide context: It was across blood and tumor or nodule tissue from malignant and benign thyroid patients that repertoires were compared.

Patients were all untreated before their thyroid surgery. Points from the study as a whole: TCR beta diversity was reportedly significantly higher in malignant thyroid tumors than benign nodules, in blood and tumor.

In the original processing: The study took CDR3 differences across clinicopathological groups and made a distant-metastasis classifier for papillary thyroid cancer from them. Using MiXCR, TCRdb re-called clones from the PCR reads. Clone size and V and J calls follow TCRdb, not the original study. The sample shows around 24,000 clones, roughly 25% of them seen only once. This CDR3 has 12 residues. The germline CDR1 and CDR2 sequences are MDHEN and SYDVKM. This chain connects TRBV28 to TRBJ1-1; D is uncertain. The receptor's source is a male donor with papillary thyroid cancer or a benign thyroid nodule (not recorded which). Some clones in this sample may be carry-over from other donors' samples. The sample taken for sequencing was tumor tissue. CDR3 in DNA: TGTGCCAGCAGCTTGGTGAACACTGAATCTTTCTTT. Residues: CASSLVNTESFF.